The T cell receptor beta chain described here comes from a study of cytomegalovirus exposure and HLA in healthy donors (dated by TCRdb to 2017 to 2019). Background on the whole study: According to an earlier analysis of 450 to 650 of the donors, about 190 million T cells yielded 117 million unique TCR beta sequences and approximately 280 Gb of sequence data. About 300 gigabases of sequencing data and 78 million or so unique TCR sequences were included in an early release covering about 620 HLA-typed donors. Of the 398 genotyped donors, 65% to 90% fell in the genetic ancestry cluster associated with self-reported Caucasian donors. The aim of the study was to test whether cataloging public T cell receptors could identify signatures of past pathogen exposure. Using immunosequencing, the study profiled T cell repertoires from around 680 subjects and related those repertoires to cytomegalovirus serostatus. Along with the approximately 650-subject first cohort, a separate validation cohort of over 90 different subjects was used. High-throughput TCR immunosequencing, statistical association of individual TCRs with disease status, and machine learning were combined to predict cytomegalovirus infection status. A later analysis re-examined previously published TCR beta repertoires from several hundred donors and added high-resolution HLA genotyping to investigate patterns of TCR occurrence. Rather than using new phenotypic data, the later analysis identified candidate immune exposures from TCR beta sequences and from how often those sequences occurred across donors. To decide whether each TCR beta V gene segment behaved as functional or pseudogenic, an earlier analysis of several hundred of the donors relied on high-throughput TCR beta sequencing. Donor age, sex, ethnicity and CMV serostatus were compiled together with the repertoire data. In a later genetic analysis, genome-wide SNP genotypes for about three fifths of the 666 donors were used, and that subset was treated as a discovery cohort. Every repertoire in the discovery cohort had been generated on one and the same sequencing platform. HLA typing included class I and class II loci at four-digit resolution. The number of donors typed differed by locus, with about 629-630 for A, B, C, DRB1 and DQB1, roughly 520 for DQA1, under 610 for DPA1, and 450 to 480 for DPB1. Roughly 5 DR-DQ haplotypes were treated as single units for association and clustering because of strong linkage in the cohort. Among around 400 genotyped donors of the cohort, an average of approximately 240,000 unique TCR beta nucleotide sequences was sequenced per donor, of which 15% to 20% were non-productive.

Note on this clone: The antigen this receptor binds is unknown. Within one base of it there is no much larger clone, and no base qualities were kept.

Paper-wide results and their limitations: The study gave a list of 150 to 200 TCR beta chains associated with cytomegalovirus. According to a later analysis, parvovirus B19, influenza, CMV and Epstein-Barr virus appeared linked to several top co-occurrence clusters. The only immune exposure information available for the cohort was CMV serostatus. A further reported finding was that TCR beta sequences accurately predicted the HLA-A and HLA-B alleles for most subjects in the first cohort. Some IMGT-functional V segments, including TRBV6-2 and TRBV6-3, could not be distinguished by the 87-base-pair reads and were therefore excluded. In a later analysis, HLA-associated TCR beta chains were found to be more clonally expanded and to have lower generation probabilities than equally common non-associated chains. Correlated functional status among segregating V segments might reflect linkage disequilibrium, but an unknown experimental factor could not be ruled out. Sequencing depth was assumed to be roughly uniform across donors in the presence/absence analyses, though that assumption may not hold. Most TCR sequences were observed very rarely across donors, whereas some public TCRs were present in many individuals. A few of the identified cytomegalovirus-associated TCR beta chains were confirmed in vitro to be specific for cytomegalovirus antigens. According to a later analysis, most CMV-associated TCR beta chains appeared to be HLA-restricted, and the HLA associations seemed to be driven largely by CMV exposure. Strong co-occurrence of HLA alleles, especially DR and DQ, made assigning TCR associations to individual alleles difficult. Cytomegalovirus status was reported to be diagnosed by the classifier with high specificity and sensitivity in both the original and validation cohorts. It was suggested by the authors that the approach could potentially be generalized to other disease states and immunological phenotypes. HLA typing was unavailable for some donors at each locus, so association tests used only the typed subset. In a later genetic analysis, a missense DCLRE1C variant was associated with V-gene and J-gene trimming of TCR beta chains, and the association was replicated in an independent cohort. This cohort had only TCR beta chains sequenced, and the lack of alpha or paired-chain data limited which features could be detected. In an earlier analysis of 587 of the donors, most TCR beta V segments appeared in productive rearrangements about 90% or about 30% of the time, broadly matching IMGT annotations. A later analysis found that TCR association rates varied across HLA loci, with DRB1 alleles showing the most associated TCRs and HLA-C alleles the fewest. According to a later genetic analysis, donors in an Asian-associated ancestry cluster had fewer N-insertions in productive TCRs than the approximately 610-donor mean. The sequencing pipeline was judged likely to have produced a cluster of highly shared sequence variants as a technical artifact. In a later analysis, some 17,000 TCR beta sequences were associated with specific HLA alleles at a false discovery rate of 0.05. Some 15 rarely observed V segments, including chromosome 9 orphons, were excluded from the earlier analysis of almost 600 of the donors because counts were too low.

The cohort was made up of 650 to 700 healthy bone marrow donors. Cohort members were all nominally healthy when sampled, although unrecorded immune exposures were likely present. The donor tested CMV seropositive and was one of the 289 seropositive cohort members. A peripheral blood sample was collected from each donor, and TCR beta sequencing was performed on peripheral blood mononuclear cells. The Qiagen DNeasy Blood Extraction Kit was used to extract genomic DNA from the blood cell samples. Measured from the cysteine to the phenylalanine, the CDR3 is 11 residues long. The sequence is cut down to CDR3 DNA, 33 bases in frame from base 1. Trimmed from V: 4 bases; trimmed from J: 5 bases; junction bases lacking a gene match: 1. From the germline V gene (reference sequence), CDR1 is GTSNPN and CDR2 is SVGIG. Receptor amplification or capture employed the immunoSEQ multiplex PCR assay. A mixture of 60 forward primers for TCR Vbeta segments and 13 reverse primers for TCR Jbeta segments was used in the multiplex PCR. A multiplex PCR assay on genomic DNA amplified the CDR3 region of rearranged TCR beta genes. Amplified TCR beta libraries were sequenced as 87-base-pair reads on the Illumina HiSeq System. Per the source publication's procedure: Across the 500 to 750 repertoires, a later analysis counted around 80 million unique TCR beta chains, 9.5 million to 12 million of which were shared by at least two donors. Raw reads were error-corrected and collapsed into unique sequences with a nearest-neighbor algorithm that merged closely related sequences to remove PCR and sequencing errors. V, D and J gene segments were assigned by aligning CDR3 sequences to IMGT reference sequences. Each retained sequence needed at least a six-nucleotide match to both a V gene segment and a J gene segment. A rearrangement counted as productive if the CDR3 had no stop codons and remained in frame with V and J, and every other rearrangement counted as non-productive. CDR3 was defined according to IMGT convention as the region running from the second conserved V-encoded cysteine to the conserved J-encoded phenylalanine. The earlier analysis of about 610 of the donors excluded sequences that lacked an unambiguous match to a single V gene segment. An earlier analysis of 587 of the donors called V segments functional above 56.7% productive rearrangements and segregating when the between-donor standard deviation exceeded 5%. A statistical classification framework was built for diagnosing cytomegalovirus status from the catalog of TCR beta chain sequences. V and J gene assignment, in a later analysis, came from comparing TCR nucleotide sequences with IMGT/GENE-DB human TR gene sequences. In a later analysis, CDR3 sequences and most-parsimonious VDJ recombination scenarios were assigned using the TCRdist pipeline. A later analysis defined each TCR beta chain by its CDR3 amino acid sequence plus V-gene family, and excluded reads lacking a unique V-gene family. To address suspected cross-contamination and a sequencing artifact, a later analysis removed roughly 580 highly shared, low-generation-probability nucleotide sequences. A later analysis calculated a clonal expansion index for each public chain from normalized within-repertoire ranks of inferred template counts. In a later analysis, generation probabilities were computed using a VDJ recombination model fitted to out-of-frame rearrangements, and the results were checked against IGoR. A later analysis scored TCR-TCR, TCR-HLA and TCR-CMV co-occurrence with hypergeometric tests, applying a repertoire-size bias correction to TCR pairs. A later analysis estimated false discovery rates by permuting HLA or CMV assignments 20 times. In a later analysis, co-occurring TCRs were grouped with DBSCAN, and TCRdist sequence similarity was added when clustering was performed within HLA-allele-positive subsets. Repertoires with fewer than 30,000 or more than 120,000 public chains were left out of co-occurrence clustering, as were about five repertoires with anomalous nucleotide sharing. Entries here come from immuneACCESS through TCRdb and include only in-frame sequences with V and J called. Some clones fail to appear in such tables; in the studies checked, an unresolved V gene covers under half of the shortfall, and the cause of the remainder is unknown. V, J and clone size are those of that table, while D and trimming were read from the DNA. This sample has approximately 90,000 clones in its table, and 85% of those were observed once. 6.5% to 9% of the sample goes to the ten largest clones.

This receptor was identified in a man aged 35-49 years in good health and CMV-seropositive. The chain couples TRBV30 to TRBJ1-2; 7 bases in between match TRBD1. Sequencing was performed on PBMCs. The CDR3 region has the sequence CAWTGGYGYTF. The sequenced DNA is TGTGCCTGGACAGGGGGGTATGGCTACACCTTC.